This TCR beta chain was identified in a study of shared T cell receptors in the human thymus. V was clipped by 7 bases and J by 6 bases; unmatched bases: 10. Looked up from germline, CDR1 is LGHNT and CDR2 is FRNRAP. This CDR3 comprises 14 residues. This table comes from immunoSEQ multiplex PCR, and its TCRdb copy is limited to in-frame clones, with some not included. The sample contains hundreds of thousands of clones, roughly 90% of which appear only once. These sequences were also reported in another study, on human thymus T cells. That work contributes: The people who donated were healthy Finnish babies having corrective surgery for congenital heart defects.

The receptor's source is a boy under two years old with a congenital heart defect. The chain links TRBV12-5 to TRBJ2-7, with 9 positions matching TRBD1. Input material: thymocytes. The CDR3 DNA reads as TGTGCTAGTGCCTCCGGGACAGGGCCTTCCGAGCAGTACTTC. Its translation: CASASGTGPSEQYF.